The present T cell receptor beta chain was sequenced within a study of blood T cell repertoires in COVID-19. The CDR3 has 15 amino acids. Per the germline V gene, CDR1 is SGHTA and CDR2 is FQGNSA. The ends lost 6 bases at V and 3 bases at J; junction bases unmatched: 4. In the authors' methods: The authors estimated nucleated cell counts from reference gene primer amplification. Here immunoSEQ multiplex PCR was the method, and the copy in TCRdb shows in-frame clones only, minus some. V and J calls and clone size are given by that table; D and trimming were obtained from the DNA. The table shows hundreds of thousands of clones, with 85% to 90% occurring only once. Living in about two dozen US areas, the participants were between roughly 18 and 89 years of age. Categorization into cohorts depended on clinical history that participants reported.

The TCR comes from a woman between 50 and 59 years old who had been exposed to COVID-19. V usage is TRBV7-2 and J usage is TRBJ1-3, with 11 bases that match TRBD1. The source material was PBMCs or T cells enriched from blood (not recorded which). The CDR3 reads CASRKDRGRGNTIYF. CDR3 bases: TGTGCCAGCAGAAAGGACAGGGGGCGTGGAAACACCATATATTTT.